This is a list of T cell receptor beta chains from one sample in a study of T-cell memory formation after mild COVID-19. TCRdb called the 5' RACE reads again in MiXCR, with one record for every CDR3 protein. The data show 470,000 or so distinct CDR3 sequences, roughly 18% seen once. Input material: PBMCs or a T cell subset sorted from them (not recorded which). The receptor source for this set is a man in his late teens or twenties who had mild COVID-19 (a few samples of this study predate the infection). Cell type and time point are not known. CDR3s leave out the opening cysteine and the closing phenylalanine or tryptophan.

v_call	j_call	cdr3_aa
TRBV3-1	TRBJ1-2	ASSQVSVYGYT
TRBV6-5	TRBJ2-7	ASSYGRGGNYEQY
TRBV7-8	TRBJ1-1	ASSLGPEGLNTEAF
TRBV10-3	TRBJ2-5	AISEGTGMVQY
TRBV2	TRBJ2-2	ASSTRRANTGELF
TRBV10-1	TRBJ2-3	ASKRKDTQY
TRBV12-3/TRBV12-4	TRBJ2-1	ASSYGGGYNEQF
TRBV2	TRBJ1-5	ASSVSLGQPQH
TRBV20-1	TRBJ2-3	SAPTFSGGTDTQY
TRBV7-2	TRBJ2-5	ASTRGAAGGRETQY
TRBV12-3/TRBV12-4	TRBJ2-7	ASSSGQGSSYEQY
TRBV2	TRBJ1-1	ASREDGHSTEAF
TRBV15	TRBJ1-5	ATSSGRSNQPQH
TRBV12-3/TRBV12-4	TRBJ2-2	ASSQSAASNTGELF
TRBV7-9	TRBJ2-2	ASSILAAGELF
TRBV2	TRBJ1-2	ASSAGQGRGGYT
TRBV6-1	TRBJ2-1	ATVGTQAYNEQF
TRBV6-2/TRBV6-3	TRBJ2-1	ASSYGGGIEGEQF
TRBV7-9	TRBJ2-3	ASSHRTGLVSDTQY
TRBV28	TRBJ2-3	ASRVRGITDTQY
TRBV5-1	TRBJ1-6	ASSLLGPSPLH
TRBV15	TRBJ1-6	ATSGGLLHPLH
TRBV20-1	TRBJ2-2	SATGVGTGELF
TRBV7-9	TRBJ1-6	ASIPYQEYNSPLH
TRBV20-1	TRBJ1-1	SAWTGDSAEAF
TRBV3-1	TRBJ2-5	ASKGTETQY
TRBV5-1	TRBJ1-1	ASSFGTLREAF
TRBV29-1	TRBJ2-5	SVRGGAIQETQY
TRBV7-9	TRBJ1-1	ASSLLRGGRENTEAF
TRBV29-1	TRBJ2-1	SVELAGPYNEQF
TRBV20-1	TRBJ2-7	SGSATTYEQY
TRBV5-1	TRBJ1-4	ASSRSSANEKLF
TRBV5-1	TRBJ1-1	ASSEQGGTTEAF
TRBV7-7	TRBJ2-5	ASSPQGRETQY
TRBV5-1	TRBJ2-7	ASSREGSDYEQY
TRBV5-1	TRBJ2-7	ASSHPPPHDYEQY
TRBV5-4	TRBJ2-7	ASSPGHGSSYEQY